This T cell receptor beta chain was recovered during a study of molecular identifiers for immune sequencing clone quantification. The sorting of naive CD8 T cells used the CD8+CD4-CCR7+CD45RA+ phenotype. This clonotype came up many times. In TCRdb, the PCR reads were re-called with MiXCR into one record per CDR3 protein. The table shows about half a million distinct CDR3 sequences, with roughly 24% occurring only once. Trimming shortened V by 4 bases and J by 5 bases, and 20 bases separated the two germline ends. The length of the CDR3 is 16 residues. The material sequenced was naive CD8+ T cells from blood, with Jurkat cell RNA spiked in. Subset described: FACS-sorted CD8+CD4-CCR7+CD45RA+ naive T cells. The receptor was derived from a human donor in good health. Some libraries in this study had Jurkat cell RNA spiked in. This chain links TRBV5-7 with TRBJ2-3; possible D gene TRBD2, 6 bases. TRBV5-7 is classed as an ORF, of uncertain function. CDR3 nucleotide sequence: TGTGCCAGCAGCCCGCCTGGTCGGGGAGGTTTAGATACGCAGTATTTT. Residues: CASSPPGRGGLDTQYF.